Detailed here is one T cell receptor beta chain. The antigen is undetermined. TCRdb's copy holds only in-frame clones and misses some; the assay was immunoSEQ multiplex PCR. The table has some 100,000 clones, roughly nine tenths seen once; the top ten hold about 7.7%. This entry comes from a study of identifying expanded T cells in peripheral blood. Study findings and constraints: Approximately 1.1 clones differed between technical replicates, versus approximately 16 and 20 over time. Across healthy donors, higher total template counts meant significantly greater approximately two-week count variance.

Healthy donors had no documented immune events, such as infections, while sampled. The V segment lost 4 bases and the J segment 8 bases; nucleotides outside the gene matches: 7. Per the germline V gene, CDR1 is MNHNY and CDR2 is SVGAGI (reference sequence). CDR3 length: 14 residues. Sequencing used blood. The receptor's source is a person between 18 and 75 years old in good health. The V call is TRBV6-6, the J call TRBJ2-1, with 8 positions matching TRBD1. The CDR3 DNA is TGTGCCAGCAGTTTCTCGGACAGGGAGGATGAGCAGTTCTTC. Encoded protein: CASSFSDREDEQFF.